Listed below are T cell receptor beta chains from one sample, sequenced in a study of cytomegalovirus exposure and HLA in healthy donors. Data came from immunoSEQ multiplex PCR; TCRdb stores just in-frame clones and leaves some out. The sample holds fewer than 200,000 clones; around 81% are singletons and the top ten take 2% to 2.5%. Sequencing used PBMCs. These receptors were obtained from a woman under 40 in good health and CMV-seronegative. The CDR3 runs from the conserved cysteine through the conserved F or W.

>TRBJ1-1|TRBV5-6
CASTSGTLNTEAFF
>TRBJ2-3|TRBV5-1
CASSSQTSSSFTDTQYF
>TRBJ1-1|TRBV6-5
CASTMDRGRSTEAFF
>TRBJ2-5|TRBV28
CASRGRGMWETQYF
>TRBJ2-7|TRBV7-2
CASSSTGESSYEQYF
>TRBJ1-5|TRBV28
CASRKDRVNQPQHF
>TRBJ2-7|TRBV28
CASSLPGTGSYEQYF
>TRBJ1-6|TRBV9
CASSDRTGAGTLHF
>TRBJ2-5|TRBV5-1
CASSLGGRGYETQYF
>TRBJ2-7|TRBV5-1
CASSLDQGRAYEQYF
>TRBJ2-1|TRBV6-6
CASSPEASGGYEQFF
>TRBJ1-4|TRBV4-1
CASSQAGQGAEKLFF
>TRBJ2-3|TRBV27
CASSPGRITDTQYF
>TRBJ1-6|TRBV9
CASSMSGTGASPLHF
>TRBJ1-1|TRBV27
CASSLSVIAEAFF
>TRBJ2-6|TRBV28
CASSFPQHGTGANVLTF
>TRBJ1-5|TRBV15
CATSSGDRHSNQPQHF
>TRBJ2-7|TRBV19
CASSPQPGGSWEQYF
>TRBJ1-1|TRBV4-3
CASSDRGRKAFF
>NA|TRBV2
CASNRQGDVDEQYF
>TRBJ1-1|TRBV27
CASSPPNSGTGGPNTEAFF
>TRBJ2-7|TRBV7-2
CASSLSVYEQYF
>TRBJ2-7|TRBV7-3
CASSFAAGPSYEQYF
>TRBJ1-1|TRBV6-5
CASSSTTGTEAFF
>TRBJ1-6|TRBV6-1
CASSDVTGNSPLHF
>TRBJ1-3|TRBV7-9
CASSLALSGNTIYF
>TRBJ2-1|TRBV28
CASSLLVSASGEQFF
>TRBJ1-5|TRBV6-1
CASSGNRDDQPQHF
>TRBJ2-3|TRBV7-2
CASSLALGRGSITQYF
>TRBJ2-3|TRBV7-2
CASSLAIARTDTQYF
>TRBJ2-3|TRBV5-1
CASSLEGRGPGRDTQYF
>TRBJ2-7|TRBV27
CASSLSRLAGGYEQYF
>TRBJ1-1|TRBV6-6
CARGRNTEAFF
>TRBJ2-2|TRBV7-9
CASSHRDRVVTGELFF
>TRBJ2-3|TRBV4-3
CASSPLGGRGDTQYF
>TRBJ1-4|TRBV27
CASSPGQTTNEKLFF
>TRBJ2-4|TRBV30
CAWSVLRDMAKNIQYF
>TRBJ2-5|TRBV5-1
CASSNGQETQYF
>TRBJ2-1|TRBV7-2
CASSSNPSSYNEQFF
>TRBJ1-5|TRBV15
CATSREYSAYPQHF
>TRBJ2-3|TRBV4-2
CASSQGTSGGADTQYF
>TRBJ2-7|TRBV9
CASSAIGLAGVWYEQYF
>TRBJ2-7|TRBV27
CASSSSEGSYEQYF
>TRBJ2-5|TRBV4-1
CASSQVWSSGSGAETQYF
>TRBJ2-3|TRBV5-1
CASSARGRSTDTQYF
>TRBJ2-7|TRBV30
CAWTGPGAYEQYF
>TRBJ1-1|TRBV20-1
CSAPPGVEAFF
>TRBJ1-2|TRBV28
CASSPPDAGLRRGYTF
>TRBJ2-3|TRBV11-1
CASSLAYTDTQYF
>TRBJ2-3|TRBV18
CASSPVATDTQYF
>TRBJ2-3|TRBV18
CASSPQTSDAFTDTQYF
>TRBJ1-2|TRBV13
CASSPDRGGYGYTF
>TRBJ1-1|TRBV10-2
CASGGQRNTEAFF
>TRBJ2-7|TRBV11-2
CASSLGGLSYEQYF
>TRBJ2-2|TRBV6-5
CASRTMINTGELFF
>TRBJ2-1|TRBV7-9
CASSSREKQFF
>TRBJ1-5|TRBV19
CASSIAGLSNQPQHF